This TCR beta chain derives from a study of shared clonotypes between healthy human individuals. Comment on this clone: This same CDR3 is encoded by further DNA sequences in the sample.

The length of the CDR3 is 13 residues. Germline lookup yields CDR1 SGHDN and CDR2 FVKESK. V gave up 1 base and J gave up 4 bases, with 5 bases separating them. Everyone who donated was a Caucasian adult who lived in Nashville, Tennessee. Sorted-subset replicate PCR reactions contained roughly 200 ng DNA, corresponding to approximately 30,000 T cell genomes. Assay: immunoSEQ multiplex PCR; the TCRdb copy retains only in-frame clones and omits some. Of over a million clones listed, roughly 96% are singletons. The source material was naive CD4+ T cells sorted from blood. Subset: CD45RA+ positively selected. This clonotype originated in a man between 25 and 39 years old in good health. The rearrangement links TRBV14 to TRBJ1-3; D unclear. The CDR3 DNA reads TGTGCCAGCAGCCAAGTCTCCGGAAACACCATATATTTT. Translating it yields CASSQVSGNTIYF.